This TCR beta chain originates from a study of regulatory T cells in long-lasting Graves disease. Time point specified: persistent/refractory GD, antithyroid drugs over 5 years with positive TRAb. PBMC RNA served as the TCR library source. Libraries of TCR beta came from iRepertoire HTBI primers plus Arm-PCR of CDR3 regions. TCRdb called the multiplex PCR reads again in MiXCR, with one record for every CDR3 protein. In the table there are 500,000 to 700,000 distinct CDR3 sequences, around 32% of which are singletons. The sample in question was peripheral blood mononuclear cells (PBMCs), obtained when the disease was refractory, from a patient treated with antithyroid drugs. This clonotype originated in a female donor with Graves disease.

Here the CDR3 reads CASSFLPGQQETQYF. For the CDR3, the DNA is TGTGCCAGCAGTTTTCTTCCGGGACAGCAAGAGACCCAGTACTTC. The V call is TRBV5-5, the J call TRBJ2-5; TRBD1 aligns across 7 bases. The CDR3 extends over 15 amino acids. Losses at the gene ends were 5 bases for V and 2 bases for J; bases not matched to a gene: 9. Germline CDR1 SGHKS, CDR2 YYEKEE (reference sequence).